Reported below is one T cell receptor (beta chain). Its antigen remains unidentified. This table comes from immunoSEQ multiplex PCR, and its TCRdb copy is limited to in-frame clones, with some not included. The sample consists of 150,000 to 200,000 clones, roughly 84% of them appearing once. Looked up from germline, CDR1 is SGHVS and CDR2 is FQNEAQ. The CDR3 is 15 amino acids. V lost 5 bases to trimming and J lost 3 bases; unmatched junction nucleotides: 7. This entry comes from a study of cytomegalovirus exposure and HLA in healthy donors. Broader study findings: Cytomegalovirus-associated status was assigned to about 160 TCR beta chains.

The sequenced material came from PBMCs. The chain links TRBV7-8 to TRBJ2-7, with 10 positions matching TRBD1. This TCR was sampled from a woman between 18 and 29 years old in good health and CMV-seropositive. The CDR3 DNA reads as TGTGCCAGCAGCGCCCCCGGGACAGGGGACTACGAGCAGTACTTC. It translates to CASSAPGTGDYEQYF. Filled out from reference TRBV7-8 and TRBJ2-7, the complete variable domain reads GAGVSQSPRYKVAKRGQDVALRCDPISGHVSLFWYQQALGQGPEFLTYFQNEAQLDKSGLPSDRFFAERPEGSVSTLKIQRTQQEDSAVYLCASSAPGTGDYEQYFGPGTRLTVT.